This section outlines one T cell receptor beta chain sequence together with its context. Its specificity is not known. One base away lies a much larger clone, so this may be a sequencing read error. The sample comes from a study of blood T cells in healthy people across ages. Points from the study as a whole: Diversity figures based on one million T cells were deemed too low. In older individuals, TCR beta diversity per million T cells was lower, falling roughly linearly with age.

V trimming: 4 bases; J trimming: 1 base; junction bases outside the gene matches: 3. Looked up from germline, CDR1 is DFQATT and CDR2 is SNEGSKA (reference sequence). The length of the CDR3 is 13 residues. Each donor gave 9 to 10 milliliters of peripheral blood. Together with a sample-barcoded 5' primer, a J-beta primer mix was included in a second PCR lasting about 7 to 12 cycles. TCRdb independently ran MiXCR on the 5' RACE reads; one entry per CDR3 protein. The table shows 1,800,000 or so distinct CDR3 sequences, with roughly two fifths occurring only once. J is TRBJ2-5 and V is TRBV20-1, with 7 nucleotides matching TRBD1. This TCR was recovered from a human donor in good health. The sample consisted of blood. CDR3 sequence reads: CSATRDSQETQYF. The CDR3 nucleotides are TGCAGTGCTACCCGGGACAGCCAAGAGACCCAGTACTTC.